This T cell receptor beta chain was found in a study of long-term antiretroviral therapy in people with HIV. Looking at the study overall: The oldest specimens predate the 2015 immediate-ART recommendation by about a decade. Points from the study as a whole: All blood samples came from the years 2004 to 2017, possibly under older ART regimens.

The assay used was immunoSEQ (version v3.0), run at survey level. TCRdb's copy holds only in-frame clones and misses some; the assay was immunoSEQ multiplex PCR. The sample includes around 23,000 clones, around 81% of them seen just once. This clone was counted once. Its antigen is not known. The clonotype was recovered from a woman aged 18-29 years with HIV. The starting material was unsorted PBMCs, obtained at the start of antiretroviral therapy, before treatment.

The CDR3 nucleotides read TGTGCCAGCAGCTTCGGAAAATCGAACACTGAAGCTTTCTTT. It codes for CASSFGKSNTEAFF. The chain uses TRBV7-9 and TRBJ1-1; D remains unclear. V gave up 3 bases and J gave up 1 base, with 9 bases separating them. CDR1 SEHNR and CDR2 FQNEAQ come from the germline V gene (reference sequence). This CDR3 is built from 14 residues.